The clone carrying this TCR beta chain appeared a few times. Its target is unknown. A read error is possible here, since a much larger clone lies one base away. TCRdb ran MiXCR on the reads and lists one entry per CDR3 protein. Altogether around 900,000 distinct CDR3 sequences are present, around 31% being singletons, with the ten largest covering more than 12%. This specimen comes from a study of T cell repertoires in cytomegalovirus infection. Study-wide context: Recently identified HLA-C-restricted and well-studied HLA-B-restricted CMV epitopes were used. Indications of both CMV infection and matching HLA type were provided by public TCR beta signatures. Study-level points and caveats: Cumulative public TCR beta family frequency identified carriers of CMV plus the relevant HLA.

Germline values: CDR1 SGHVS, CDR2 FQNEAQ. The CDR3 contains 15 residues. This TCR came from a human donor in good health (CMV status not recorded). Some clones in this sample may be carry-over from other donors' samples. The specimen was cultured CD8+ T cells from PBMCs, collected from culture after CMV antigen stimulation. The chain employs TRBV7-8 and TRBJ1-2, with TRBD1 matching over 7 bases. CDR3 in amino acids: CSSSLAHRQGYGYTF. Here the CDR3 DNA reads TGTTCCAGCAGCTTAGCGCATAGACAGGGATATGGCTACACCTTC.